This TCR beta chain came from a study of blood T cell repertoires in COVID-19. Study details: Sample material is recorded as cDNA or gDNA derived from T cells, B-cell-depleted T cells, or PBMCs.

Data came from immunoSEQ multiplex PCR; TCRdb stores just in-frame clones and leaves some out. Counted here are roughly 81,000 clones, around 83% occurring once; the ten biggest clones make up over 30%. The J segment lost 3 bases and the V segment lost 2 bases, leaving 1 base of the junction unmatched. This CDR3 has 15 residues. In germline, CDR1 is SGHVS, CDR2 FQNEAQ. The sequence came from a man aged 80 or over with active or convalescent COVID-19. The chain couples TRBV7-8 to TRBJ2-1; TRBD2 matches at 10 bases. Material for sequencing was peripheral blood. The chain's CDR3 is CASSLLAGGYNEQFF. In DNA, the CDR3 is TGTGCCAGCAGCTTATTAGCGGGAGGCTACAATGAGCAGTTCTTC.